This T cell receptor (beta chain) derives from a study of cytomegalovirus exposure and HLA in healthy donors. Findings and limits, study-wide: For most TCR beta V segments, an earlier analysis put the productive rate at about 90% or about 30% of the time. Some highly shared sequence variants likely arose as a pipeline artifact. The study flagged about 160 TCR beta chains as cytomegalovirus-associated. Presence/absence analyses took donor sequencing depth as roughly uniform.

Germline loops: CDR1 GTSNPN, CDR2 SVGIG (reference sequence). CDR3 size: 15 residues. Trimming stripped 2 bases from V and 6 bases from J, with 16 bases between. Primers included in the PCR were 60 Vbeta and 13 Jbeta primers. The repertoire was sequenced with immunoSEQ multiplex PCR; TCRdb's copy has only in-frame clones and lacks some. The table has 150,000 to 200,000 clones, about four fifths seen once. Concerning this clone itself: No antigen is known for it.

Sequencing was done on a sample of PBMCs. The sequence came from a woman aged 45-60 years in good health and CMV-seronegative. The genes are TRBV30 and TRBJ1-4; D may be TRBD1 (5 bases). CDR3 sequence: CAWSPLGDVDEKLFF. In DNA form, the CDR3 reads TGTGCCTGGAGTCCGTTAGGGGATGTTGATGAAAAACTGTTTTTT.